Listed below are T cell receptor beta chains from one sample, sequenced in a study of Ad26.COV2.S vaccination and SARS-CoV-2 variants. Some clones are missing from TCRdb's copy, which holds only in-frame ones; the method was immunoSEQ multiplex PCR. The table shows about 430,000 clones, with 90% occurring only once. This material consisted of peripheral blood, taken in a trial of Ad26.COV2.S vaccine versus placebo. These receptors came from a person between 18 and 65 years old who received the Ad26.COV2.S COVID-19 vaccine or a placebo. Each CDR3 is given with its conserved first and last residue. The order of the fields is J gene, clone size, D gene, V gene, CDR3 DNA, CDR3 protein. The D gene is left open where the match is weak. Only part of the rows carry a size: once, few, many, or a class if the clone is expanded.

TRBJ1-1 | . | . | TRBV2 | TGTGCCAGCAGAGGGGGGCTTAGCACTGAAGCTTTCTTT | CASRGGLSTEAFF
TRBJ1-2 | . | . | TRBV6-5 | TGTGCCAGCAGTTACGGAGGTGGGGCGCTCTATGGCTACACCTTC | CASSYGGGALYGYTF
TRBJ1-2 | . | . | TRBV10-1 | TGCGCCAGCAGTGAATATTCTTTACCAGACTATGGCTACACCTTC | CASSEYSLPDYGYTF
TRBJ1-5 | . | . | TRBV4-3 | TGCGCCAGCAGCCCGTACCGGGACAACTATCAGCCCCAGCATTTT | CASSPYRDNYQPQHF
TRBJ2-5 | . | TRBD2 | TRBV28 | TGTGCCAGCAGTCTAACTAGCGGGAGGGCCCTCGGAGTTGTTGAGACCCAGTACTTC | CASSLTSGRALGVVETQYF
TRBJ2-7 | . | TRBD1 | TRBV14 | TGTGCCAGCAGCCACCTAGGACAGGCATTTTACGAGCAGTACTTC | CASSHLGQAFYEQYF
TRBJ1-2 | . | TRBD1 | TRBV11-2 | TGTGCCAGCAGCGTAATTCCAGGGGGCGCAAACTATGGCTACACCTTC | CASSVIPGGANYGYTF
TRBJ1-2 | . | . | TRBV2 | TGTGCCAGCAGTGAAGCGGTAGCGAGGCATGGCTACACCTTC | CASSEAVARHGYTF
TRBJ1-2 | once | TRBD1 | TRBV19 | TGTGCCAGTAGTACCGAGACAGGGAACTATGGCTACACCTTC | CASSTETGNYGYTF
TRBJ2-3 | . | . | TRBV7-9 | TGTGCCAGCAGCCCTGGGAGACTAACCCCAGATACGCAGTATTTT | CASSPGRLTPDTQYF
TRBJ2-1 | few | TRBD1 | TRBV6-2/TRBV6-3 | TGTGCCAGCAGTTACCCGAAATTGGACAGGGGGATCAATGAGCAGTTCTTC | CASSYPKLDRGINEQFF
TRBJ2-3 | once | TRBD2 | TRBV5-6 | TGTGCCAGCAGCCCCGGACTAGCTGCAGATACGCAGTATTTT | CASSPGLAADTQYF
TRBJ2-1 | . | TRBD2 | TRBV4-3 | TGCGCCAGCAGCCAAGATCGGGCGGGAGGGCCTAGCAATGAGCAGTTCTTC | CASSQDRAGGPSNEQFF
TRBJ1-1 | . | TRBD1 | TRBV7-2 | TGTGCCAGCAGCCCCCGGACAGGGAAGGATACTTTCTTT | CASSPRTGKDTFF
TRBJ2-1 | . | . | TRBV7-9 | TGTGCCAGCAGCCTAATGGGGGGGACAGGCGGCTACAATGAGCAGTTCTTC | CASSLMGGTGGYNEQFF
TRBJ2-7 | . | . | TRBV11-3 | TGTGCCAGCAGCTTAGGGCCAAAGAGCCACGAGCAGTACTTC | CASSLGPKSHEQYF
TRBJ2-1 | . | TRBD2 | TRBV15 | TGTGCCACCAGCAGAGGGGGCGGGAGGCTCAATGAGCAGTTCTTC | CATSRGGGRLNEQFF
TRBJ2-7 | . | . | TRBV27 | TGTGCCAGCAAACCGTATCAGGGAAATACCTACGAGCAGTACTTC | CASKPYQGNTYEQYF
TRBJ1-6 | . | . | TRBV2 | TGTGCCAGCAGTGAAGCGTCAGCTCATAATTCTCCCCTCCACTTT | CASSEASAHNSPLHF
TRBJ1-3 | . | . | TRBV30 | TGTGCCTGGAGTGGACAGAGCTCTGGAAACACCATATATTTT | CAWSGQSSGNTIYF
TRBJ2-1 | . | TRBD2 | TRBV29-1 | TGCAGCGTCGATAGCGGGAGGACTGAGCAGTTCTTC | CSVDSGRTEQFF
TRBJ2-3 | . | TRBD2 | TRBV10-3 | TGTGCCATCAGTGATGCGGGAGCGGGGAAAGATACGCAGTATTTT | CAISDAGAGKDTQYF
TRBJ2-7 | . | TRBD2 | TRBV14 | TGTGCCAGCAGCCCACTGCTAGCGGGAGGCCTCTACGAGCAGTACTTC | CASSPLLAGGLYEQYF
TRBJ1-2 | . | . | TRBV6-5 | TGTGCCAGCAGTTACTCGGGCAGCCTAGGCGGCTACACCTTC | CASSYSGSLGGYTF
TRBJ2-1 | . | . | TRBV6-5 | TGTGCCAGCAGGGGGGGTCGTCCCGGAATCAAGGAGCAGTTCTTC | CASRGGRPGIKEQFF
TRBJ2-5 | . | . | TRBV12-3/TRBV12-4 | TGTGCCAGCAGTTTATTGACCGAAGAGACCCAGTACTTC | CASSLLTEETQYF
TRBJ2-1 | . | TRBD1 | TRBV7-2 | TGTGCCAGCAGCCCCGATACAGGGGGCCTGGAGTTCTTC | CASSPDTGGLEFF
TRBJ2-1 | . | TRBD2 | TRBV6-2/TRBV6-3 | TGTGCCAGCAGTTACAGCGGGAGGGTGGGTGAGCAGTTCTTC | CASSYSGRVGEQFF